Shown below are 5 T cell receptor beta chains from a single sample sequenced in a study of blood T cell repertoires in COVID-19. Here immunoSEQ multiplex PCR was the method, and the copy in TCRdb shows in-frame clones only, minus some. The sample consists of 200,000 or so clones, roughly four fifths of them appearing once. Sequencing was performed on PBMCs or T cells enriched from blood (not recorded which). The source of these receptors is a man between 35 and 55 years old who had recovered from COVID-19.

This clone was picked up one time. The chain couples TRBV9 to TRBJ1-3; TRBD1 is a possible D gene (6 bases). V lost 4 bases and J lost 2, with 16 bases in between. The CDR3 totals 16 residues. Germline loops: CDR1 SGDLS, CDR2 YYNGEE. The CDR3 reads CASSTQDSFTGNTIYF. The CDR3 region has the DNA TGTGCCAGCAGCACCCAGGACAGTTTTACTGGAAACACCATATATTTT.

J is TRBJ1-6 and V is TRBV12-3 or TRBV12-4, with 8 bases fitting TRBD1. The CDR3 totals 12 residues. Trimming took 11 bases from V and 9 from J; bases not matched to a gene: 6. CDR3 bases: TGTGCCCGATGGACAGGGACTTCACCCCTCCACTTT. This gives the protein CARWTGTSPLHF.

This clone was observed a single time. The CDR3 nucleotides are TGCGCCAGCAGCCAAGCCAGGAACACCGGGGAGCTGTTTTTT. Translating it yields CASSQARNTGELFF. The chain recombines TRBV4-1 with TRBJ2-2, with D unresolved. In germline, CDR1 is MGHRA, CDR2 YSYEKL. V dropped 1 base and J dropped 1 base, with 4 bases sitting between them. This CDR3 region has 14 residues.

This chain links TRBV5-1 with TRBJ2-3, with a tentative D call TRBD2 (6 bases). From germline, CDR1 is SGHRS and CDR2 YFSETQ. Trimming took 6 bases from V and 3 from J, leaving 8 bases between them. This CDR3 is built from 12 residues. CDR3 sequence reads: CASKTSTDTQYF. The DNA for the CDR3 is TGCGCCAGCAAGACTAGTACAGATACGCAGTATTTT.

This chain connects TRBV7-2 to TRBJ1-1; 8 bases line up with TRBD1. Looked up from germline, CDR1 is SGHTA and CDR2 is FQGNSA. The V gene end was trimmed by 1 base and the J gene end by 3 bases; junction bases not matched to a gene: 16. The CDR3 length is 19 residues. CDR3 sequence (DNA): TGTGCCAGCAGCTTAGGGGGGGCGGCAGGGGGCCCCCGGCACACTGAAGCTTTCTTT. Translation: CASSLGGAAGGPRHTEAFF.